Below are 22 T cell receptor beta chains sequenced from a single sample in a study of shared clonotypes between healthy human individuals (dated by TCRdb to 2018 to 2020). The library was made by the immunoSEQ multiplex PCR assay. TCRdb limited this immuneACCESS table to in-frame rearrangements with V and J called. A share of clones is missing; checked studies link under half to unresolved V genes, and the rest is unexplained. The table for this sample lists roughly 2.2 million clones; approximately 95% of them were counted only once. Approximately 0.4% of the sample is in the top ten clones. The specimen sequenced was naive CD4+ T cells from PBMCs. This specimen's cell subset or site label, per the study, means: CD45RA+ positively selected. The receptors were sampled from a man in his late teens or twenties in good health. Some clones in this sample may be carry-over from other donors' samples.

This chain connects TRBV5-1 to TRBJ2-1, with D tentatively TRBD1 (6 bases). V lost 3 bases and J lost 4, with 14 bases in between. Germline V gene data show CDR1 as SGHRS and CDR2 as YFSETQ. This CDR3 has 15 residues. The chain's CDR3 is CASSSRTESYNEQFF. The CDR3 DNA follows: TGCGCCAGCAGCTCCAGGACAGAGAGTTACAATGAGCAGTTCTTC. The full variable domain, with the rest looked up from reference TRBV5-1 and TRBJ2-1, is KAGVTQTPRYLIKTRGQQVTLSCSPISGHRSVSWYQQTPGQGLQFLFEYFSETQRNKGNFPGRFSGRQFSNSRSEMNVSTLELGDSALYLCASSSRTESYNEQFFGPGTRLTVL.

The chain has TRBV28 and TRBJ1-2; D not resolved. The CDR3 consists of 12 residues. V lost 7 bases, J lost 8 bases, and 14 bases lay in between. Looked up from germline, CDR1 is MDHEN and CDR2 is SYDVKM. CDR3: CASIAPAMGYTF. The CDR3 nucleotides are TGTGCCAGCATTGCCCCCGCTATGGGCTACACCTTC.

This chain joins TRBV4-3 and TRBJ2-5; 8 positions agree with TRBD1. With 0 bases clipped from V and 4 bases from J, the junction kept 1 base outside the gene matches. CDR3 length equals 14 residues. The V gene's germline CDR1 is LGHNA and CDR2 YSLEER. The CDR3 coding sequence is TGCGCCAGCAGCCAAGACAGGGGGCTAGAGACCCAGTACTTC. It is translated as CASSQDRGLETQYF.

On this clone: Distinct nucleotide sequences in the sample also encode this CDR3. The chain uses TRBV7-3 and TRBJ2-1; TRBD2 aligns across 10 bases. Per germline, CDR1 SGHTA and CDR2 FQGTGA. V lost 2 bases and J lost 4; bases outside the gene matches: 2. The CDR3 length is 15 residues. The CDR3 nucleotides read TGTGCCAGCAGCTTAGGACTAGCGGAATACAATGAGCAGTTCTTC. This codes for CASSLGLAEYNEQFF.

CDR3 region: CASSHRVDNEQFF. In nucleotides, the CDR3 is TGTGCCAGCAGCCACAGGGTAGACAATGAGCAGTTCTTC. This sequence joins TRBV11-3 and TRBJ2-1; D is perhaps TRBD1 (6 bases). Germline CDR1 is SGHNT and CDR2 is YENEEA. V was cut by 5 bases and J by 5 bases, with 10 bases left in between. The CDR3 length is 13 residues.

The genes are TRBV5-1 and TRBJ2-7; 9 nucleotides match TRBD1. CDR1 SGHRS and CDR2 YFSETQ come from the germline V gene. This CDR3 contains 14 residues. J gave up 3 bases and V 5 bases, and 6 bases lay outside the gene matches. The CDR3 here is CASRTGGLDYEQYF. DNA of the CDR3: TGCGCCAGCAGGACAGGGGGGCTAGACTACGAGCAGTACTTC.

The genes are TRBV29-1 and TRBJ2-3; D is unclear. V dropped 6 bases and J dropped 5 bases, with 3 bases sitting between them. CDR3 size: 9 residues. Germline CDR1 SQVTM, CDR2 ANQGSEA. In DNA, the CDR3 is TGCAGCGTGCAAGATACGCAGTATTTT. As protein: CSVQDTQYF.

The CDR3 is CASSSHKYYTATNEKLFF. CDR3 in DNA: TGCGCCAGCAGCTCCCACAAGTACTACACTGCAACTAATGAAAAACTGTTTTTT. The chain carries TRBV5-1 and TRBJ1-4; D remains ambiguous. The CDR3 sequence is 18 residues long. V lost 3 bases and J lost 0, with 18 bases in between. Germline CDR1 and CDR2: SGHRS and YFSETQ.

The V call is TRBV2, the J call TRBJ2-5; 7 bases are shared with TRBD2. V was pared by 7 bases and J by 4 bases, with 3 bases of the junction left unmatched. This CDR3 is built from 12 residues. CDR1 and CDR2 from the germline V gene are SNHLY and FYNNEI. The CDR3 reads CASIVAGETQYF. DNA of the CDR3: TGTGCCAGCATTGTAGCGGGAGAGACCCAGTACTTC.

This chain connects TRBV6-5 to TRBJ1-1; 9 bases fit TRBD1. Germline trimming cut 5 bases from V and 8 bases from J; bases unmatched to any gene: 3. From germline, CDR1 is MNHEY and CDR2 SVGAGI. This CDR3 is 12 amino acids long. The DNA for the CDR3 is TGTGCCAGCAGTCACACAGGGGGCGAAGCTTTCTTT. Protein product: CASSHTGGEAFF.

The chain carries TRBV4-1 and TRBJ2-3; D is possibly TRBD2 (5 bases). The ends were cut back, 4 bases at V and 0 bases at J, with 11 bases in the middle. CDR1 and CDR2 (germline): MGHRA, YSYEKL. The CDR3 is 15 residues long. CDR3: CASSLLLGSTDTQYF. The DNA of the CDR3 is TGCGCCAGCAGCCTCTTACTAGGAAGCACAGATACGCAGTATTTT.

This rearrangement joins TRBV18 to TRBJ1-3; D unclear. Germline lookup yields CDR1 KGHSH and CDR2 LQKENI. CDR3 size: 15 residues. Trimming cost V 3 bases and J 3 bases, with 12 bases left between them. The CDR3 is CASSPARGVGNTIYF. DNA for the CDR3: TGTGCCAGCTCACCCGCACGAGGTGTTGGAAACACCATATATTTT.

DNA for the CDR3: TGTGCCAGCAGCTTAGATATTCCGGGACACCCTTATGGCTACACCTTC. Protein product: CASSLDIPGHPYGYTF. The rearrangement links TRBV28 to TRBJ1-2, with D perhaps matching TRBD1 (6 bases). The germline V gene has CDR1 MDHEN and CDR2 SYDVKM. V lost 6 bases and J 5 bases, leaving 22 bases between the germline ends. The CDR3 spans 16 residues.

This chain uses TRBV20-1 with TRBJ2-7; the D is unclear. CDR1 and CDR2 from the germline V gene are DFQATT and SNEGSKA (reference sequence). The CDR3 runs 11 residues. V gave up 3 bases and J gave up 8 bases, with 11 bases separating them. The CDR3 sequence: CSASGELKQYF. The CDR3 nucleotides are TGCAGTGCTAGCGGCGAGTTGAAGCAGTACTTC.

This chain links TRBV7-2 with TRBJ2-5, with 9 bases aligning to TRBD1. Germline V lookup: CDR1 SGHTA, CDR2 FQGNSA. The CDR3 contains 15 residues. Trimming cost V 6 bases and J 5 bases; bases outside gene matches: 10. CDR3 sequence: CASRPTDRGLETQYF. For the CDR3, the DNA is TGTGCCAGCAGACCTACCGACAGGGGGTTGGAGACCCAGTACTTC. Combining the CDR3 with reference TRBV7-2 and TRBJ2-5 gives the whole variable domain GAGVSQSPSNKVTEKGKDVELRCDPISGHTALYWYRQSLGQGLEFLIYFQGNSAPDKSGLPSDRFSAERTGGSVSTLTIQRTQQEDSAVYLCASRPTDRGLETQYFGPGTRLLVL.

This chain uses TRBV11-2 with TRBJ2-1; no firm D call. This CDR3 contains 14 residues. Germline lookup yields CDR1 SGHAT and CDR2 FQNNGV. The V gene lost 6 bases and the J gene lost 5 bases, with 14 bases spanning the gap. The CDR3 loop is CASSLNGFDNEQFF. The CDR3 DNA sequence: TGTGCCAGCAGTCTAAACGGTTTCGACAATGAGCAGTTCTTC.

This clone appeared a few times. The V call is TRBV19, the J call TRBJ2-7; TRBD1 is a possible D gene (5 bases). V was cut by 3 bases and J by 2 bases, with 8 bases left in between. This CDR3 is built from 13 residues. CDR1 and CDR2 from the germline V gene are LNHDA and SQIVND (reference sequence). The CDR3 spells CASSMGPPYEQYF. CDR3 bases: TGTGCCAGTAGTATGGGGCCCCCCTACGAGCAGTACTTC.

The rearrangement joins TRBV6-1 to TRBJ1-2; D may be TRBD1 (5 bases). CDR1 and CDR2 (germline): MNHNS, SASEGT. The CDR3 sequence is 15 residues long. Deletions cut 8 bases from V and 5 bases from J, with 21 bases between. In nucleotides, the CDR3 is TGTGCCAGCCTTACAAGCTCGGGGGAACGTTATGGCTACACCTTC. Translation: CASLTSSGERYGYTF.

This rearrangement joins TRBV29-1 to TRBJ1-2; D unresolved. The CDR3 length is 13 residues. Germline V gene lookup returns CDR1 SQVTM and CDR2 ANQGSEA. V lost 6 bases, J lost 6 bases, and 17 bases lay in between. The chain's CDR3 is CSVGGGHQDGYTF. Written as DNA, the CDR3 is TGCAGCGTAGGCGGTGGCCACCAGGATGGCTACACCTTC.

CDR3 sequence: CASSLSDWPATSLGYTF. CDR3 nucleotides: TGTGCCAGCAGCTTATCAGACTGGCCCGCTACCTCTCTTGGCTACACCTTC. The chain has TRBV11-2 and TRBJ1-2; D gene ambiguous. The V end was cut by 2 bases, the J end by 7 bases, with 23 bases between. Germline lookup yields CDR1 SGHAT and CDR2 FQNNGV. This CDR3 spans 17 amino acids.

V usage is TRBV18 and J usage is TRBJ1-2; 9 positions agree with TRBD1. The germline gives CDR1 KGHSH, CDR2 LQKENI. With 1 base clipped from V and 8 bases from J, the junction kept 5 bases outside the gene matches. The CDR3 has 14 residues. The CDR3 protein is CASSPLRTGDGYTF. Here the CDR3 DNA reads TGTGCCAGCTCACCACTACGGACAGGGGACGGCTACACCTTC.

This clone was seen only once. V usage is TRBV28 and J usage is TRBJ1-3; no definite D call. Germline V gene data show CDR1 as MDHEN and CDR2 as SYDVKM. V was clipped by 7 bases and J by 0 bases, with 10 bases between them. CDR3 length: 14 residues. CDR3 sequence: CASMTPSSGNTIYF. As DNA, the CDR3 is TGTGCCAGCATGACTCCGAGCTCTGGAAACACCATATATTTT.